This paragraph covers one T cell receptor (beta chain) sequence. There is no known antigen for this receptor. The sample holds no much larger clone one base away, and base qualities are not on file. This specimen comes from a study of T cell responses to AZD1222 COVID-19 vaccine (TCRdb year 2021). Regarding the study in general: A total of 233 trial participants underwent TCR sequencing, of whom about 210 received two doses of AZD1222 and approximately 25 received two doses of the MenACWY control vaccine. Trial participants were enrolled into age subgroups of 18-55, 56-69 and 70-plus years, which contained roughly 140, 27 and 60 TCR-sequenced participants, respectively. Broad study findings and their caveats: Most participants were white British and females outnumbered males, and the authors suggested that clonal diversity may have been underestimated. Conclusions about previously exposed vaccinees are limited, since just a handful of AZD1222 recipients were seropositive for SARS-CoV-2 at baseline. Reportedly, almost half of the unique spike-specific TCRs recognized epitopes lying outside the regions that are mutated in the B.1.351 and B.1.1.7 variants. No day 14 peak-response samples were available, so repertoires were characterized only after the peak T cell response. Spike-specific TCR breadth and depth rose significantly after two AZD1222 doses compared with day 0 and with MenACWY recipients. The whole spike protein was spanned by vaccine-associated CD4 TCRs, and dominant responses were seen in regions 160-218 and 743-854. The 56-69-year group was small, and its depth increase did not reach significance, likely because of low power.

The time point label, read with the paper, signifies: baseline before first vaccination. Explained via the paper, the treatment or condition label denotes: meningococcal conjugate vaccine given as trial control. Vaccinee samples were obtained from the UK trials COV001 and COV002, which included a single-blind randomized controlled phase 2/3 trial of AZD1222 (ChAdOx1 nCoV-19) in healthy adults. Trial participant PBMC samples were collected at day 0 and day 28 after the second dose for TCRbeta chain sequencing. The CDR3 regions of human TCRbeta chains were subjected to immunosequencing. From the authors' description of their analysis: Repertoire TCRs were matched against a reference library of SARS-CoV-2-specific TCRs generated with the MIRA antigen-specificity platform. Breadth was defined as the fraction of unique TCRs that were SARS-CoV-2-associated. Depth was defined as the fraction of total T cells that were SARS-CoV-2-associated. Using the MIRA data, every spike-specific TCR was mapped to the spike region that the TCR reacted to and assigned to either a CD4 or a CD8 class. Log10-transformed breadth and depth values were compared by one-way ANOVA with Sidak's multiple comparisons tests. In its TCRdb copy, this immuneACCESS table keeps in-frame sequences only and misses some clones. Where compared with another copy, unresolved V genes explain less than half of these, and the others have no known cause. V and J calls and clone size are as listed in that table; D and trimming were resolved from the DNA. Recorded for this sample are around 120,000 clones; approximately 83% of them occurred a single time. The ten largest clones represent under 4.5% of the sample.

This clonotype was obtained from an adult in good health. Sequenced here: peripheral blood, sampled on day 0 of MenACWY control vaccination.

The DNA sequence is as follows: TGTGCCATCAGTGAGGGGCAGGCACTGGGCCAAGAGACCCAGTACTTC. Its protein is CAISEGQALGQETQYF. The rearranged chain carries TRBV10-3 and TRBJ2-5; no D gene call is confident. The CDR3 contains 16 residues, cysteine and phenylalanine counted. Left in the record is the CDR3 DNA by itself, 48 bases read in frame from the first base. From a lookup of the germline V gene, CDR1 and CDR2 are ENHRY and SYGVKD. V is reduced by 2 bases and J by 1 base, leaving a spacing of 14 bases between them.